The source of this TCR beta chain is a study of blood T cell repertoires in COVID-19. Clinical histories supplied by participants themselves formed the basis of cohort assignment. Trimming removed 0 bases at V and 2 bases at J, with 10 bases between. There are 15 residues in the CDR3. Per the germline V gene, CDR1 is SGHRS and CDR2 is YFSETQ. Produced via immunoSEQ multiplex PCR; TCRdb's table is partial and in-frame only. Counted here are hundreds of thousands of clones, 83% occurring once; the ten biggest clones make up about 4.6%. This TCR derives from a woman aged 50 to 60 who had been exposed to COVID-19. Sequenced input: PBMCs or T cells enriched from blood (not recorded which). The rearrangement joins TRBV5-1 to TRBJ2-3; D might be TRBD2 (5 bases). This chain's CDR3 is CASSLAAAATDTQYF. CDR3 bases: TGCGCCAGCAGCTTGGCGGCAGCGGCCACAGATACGCAGTATTTT.